This TCR beta chain is drawn from a study of blood T cell repertoires in COVID-19 (dated by TCRdb to about 2020). Some background on the complete study: Samples from collaborators originated in the United States, Italy and Spain and spanned both the acute and convalescent phases of COVID-19. The prospective study material was composed of cDNA or gDNA derived from T cells, B-cell-depleted T cells, or PBMCs. The sample metadata nearly always contained a de-identified subject ID, COVID-19 status, age in years and sex. Samples came from the ongoing ImmuneRACE study (first 160 participants) plus 1,254 subjects from 6 global collaborators. Subjects who had been exposed to COVID-19, were actively infected with it, or had recovered from it provided the deeply sampled blood TCRbeta repertoires that made up the dataset. The repertoires were made available in a free public database intended to serve as a resource for research on the immune response to SARS-CoV-2. Where available, HLA class I and class II types were obtained from metadata supplied by the sample provider rather than from assay-based typing. Broad study findings and their caveats: How much clinical and demographic metadata was included differed by source and by participant, and the metadata was provided uncurated.

TCRbeta CDR3 regions were amplified from genomic DNA by means of the immunoSEQ Assay, a bias-controlled multiplex PCR. Regarding the original processing steps: Within the assay, amplification of reference gene primers was used to estimate how many nucleated cells each sample contained. To quantify the absolute abundance of each unique TCRbeta CDR3 rearrangement, sequence reads were collapsed and filtered. For each sample, productive Simpson clonality was calculated as the square root of Simpson's diversity index across productive rearrangements. Drawn from immuneACCESS, this table holds only the in-frame rearrangements with V and J called that TCRdb kept. Clones are partly lost; checked studies trace under half to an unresolved V gene and leave the rest unexplained. V and J calls and clone size follow that table, whereas D and trimming were derived from the DNA. Present in this sample are 100,000 to 150,000 clones, 85% of which were seen just once. 6.6% of the sample is held by the ten biggest clonotypes.

As encoded in the germline V gene, CDR1 is SQVTM while CDR2 is ANQGSEA. The CDR3, from cysteine to phenylalanine, totals 13 residues. Only CDR3 DNA remains: 39 bases, in frame from the first base. The junction shows trimming of 6 bases on V and 6 bases on J, and the gene matches do not reach 6 bases of it. Whole blood was collected in K2EDTA tubes by collaborating institutions according to the institutions' own protocols. For TCRbeta analysis, collaborators shipped samples in one of three forms: frozen whole blood, isolated PBMCs, or DNA extracted from either of those sample types. With regard to this clone: No cognate antigen has been identified for it. Base qualities are not recorded, but no much larger clone differs from it by a single base.

This sequence originates from a man older than 75 with active or convalescent COVID-19. This sequence uses TRBV29-1 and TRBJ1-5; 9 bases in the junction line up with TRBD1. Material for sequencing was peripheral blood. This receptor has the CDR3 CSVGGQGSQPQHF. The sequenced DNA: TGCAGCGTGGGTGGACAGGGGAGTCAGCCCCAGCATTTT.